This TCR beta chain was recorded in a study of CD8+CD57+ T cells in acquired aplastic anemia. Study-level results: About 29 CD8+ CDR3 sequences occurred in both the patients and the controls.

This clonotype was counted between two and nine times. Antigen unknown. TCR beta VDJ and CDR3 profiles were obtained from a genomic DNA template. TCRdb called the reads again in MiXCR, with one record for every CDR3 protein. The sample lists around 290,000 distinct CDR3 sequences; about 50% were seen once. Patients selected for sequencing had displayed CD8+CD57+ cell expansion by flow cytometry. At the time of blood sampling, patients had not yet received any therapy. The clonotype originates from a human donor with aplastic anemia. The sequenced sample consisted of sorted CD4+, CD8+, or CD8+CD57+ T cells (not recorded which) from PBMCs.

The CDR3 region is CSARDVRQPNSPLHF. The CDR3 coding sequence is TGCAGTGCTAGAGATGTGCGACAGCCTAATTCACCCCTCCACTTT. V and J are TRBV20-1 and TRBJ1-6; a possible D gene is TRBD1 (5 bases). The V gene lost 0 bases and the J gene lost 6 bases, with 12 bases spanning the gap. The CDR3 is 15 amino acids. In germline, CDR1 is DFQATT, CDR2 SNEGSKA (reference sequence).